The 9 T cell receptor beta chains given below trace back to one sample, sequenced in a study of blood T cell repertoires in COVID-19. This table comes from immunoSEQ multiplex PCR, and its TCRdb copy is limited to in-frame clones, with some not included. Among about 460,000 clones listed, around 85% were seen once. Sequencing used PBMCs or T cells enriched from blood (not recorded which). These receptors all stem from a woman aged 60-75 years who had recovered from COVID-19.

The V and J genes are TRBV7-9 and TRBJ2-3; 9 bases align to TRBD1. Germline CDR1 SEHNR, CDR2 FQNEAQ (reference sequence). The V gene end was trimmed by 5 bases and the J gene end by 4 bases; junction bases not matched to a gene: 7. This CDR3 has 15 amino acids. The CDR3 loop reads CASSRGQGNADTQYF. CDR3 in DNA: TGTGCCAGCAGCCGGGGACAGGGTAACGCAGATACGCAGTATTTT.

The chain has TRBV19 and TRBJ1-4; D is possibly TRBD1 (5 bases). Trimming pared 5 bases from V and 2 bases from J, leaving 12 bases between. CDR3 length: 15 amino acids. CDR1 is LNHDA, CDR2 SQIVND, per germline (reference sequence). CDR3 sequence reads: CASSLPGLTNEKLFF. As DNA, the CDR3 is TGTGCCAGTAGTCTACCGGGACTGACTAATGAAAAACTGTTTTTT.

V and J are TRBV25-1 and TRBJ1-3, with TRBD1 as a possible D gene (6 bases). V was trimmed by 4 bases and J by 0 bases, leaving 10 bases between them. The CDR3 covers 15 residues. Germline V gene lookup returns CDR1 MGHDK and CDR2 SYGVNS. CDR3 sequence reads: CASSAPGVSGNTIYF. CDR3 coding DNA: TGTGCCAGCAGTGCACCAGGGGTCTCTGGAAACACCATATATTTT.

This sequence joins TRBV2 and TRBJ2-3, with a tentative D call TRBD1 (5 bases). The germline V gene encodes CDR1 SNHLY and CDR2 FYNNEI. CDR3 length: 16 residues. V was cut by 1 base and J by 0 bases, with 11 bases left in between. CDR3 residues: CASSEEEGASTDTQYF. CDR3 nucleotide sequence: TGTGCCAGCAGTGAAGAGGAAGGGGCCAGCACAGATACGCAGTATTTT.

This chain links TRBV7-9 with TRBJ2-7; no firm D call. The germline gives CDR1 SEHNR, CDR2 FQNEAQ (reference sequence). The ends were cut back, 5 bases at V and 6 bases at J, with 8 bases in the middle. The CDR3 consists of 11 residues. The CDR3 loop is CASSLLSEQYF. In nucleotides, the CDR3 is TGTGCCAGCAGCCTTCTTAGCGAGCAGTACTTC.

This clone was observed a single time. The identical CDR3 is also encoded by other nucleotide sequences in the sample. The chain joins TRBV5-1 to TRBJ1-3; no clear D. The CDR3 spans 14 residues. V dropped 0 bases and J dropped 3 bases, with 7 bases sitting between them. Germline V gene data show CDR1 as SGHRS and CDR2 as YFSETQ. CDR3 nucleotide sequence: TGCGCCAGCAGCTTGGGAGGTGATGGAAACACCATATATTTT. This sequence encodes CASSLGGDGNTIYF.

The chain employs TRBV4-1 and TRBJ1-6; the D gene is possibly TRBD1 (6 bases). This CDR3 is 15 amino acids long. Trimming took off 6 bases at V and 11 bases at J, with 20 bases between the two ends. Germline V gives CDR1 MGHRA, CDR2 YSYEKL. The CDR3 reads CASSFNRAPEPPLHF. In DNA, the CDR3 is TGCGCCAGCAGTTTTAACAGGGCTCCCGAACCACCCCTCCACTTT.

In this sample, this clone turned up once. The CDR3 sequence is CSVSKGGGTQYF. DNA of the CDR3: TGCAGCGTTTCCAAGGGAGGGGGGACCCAGTACTTC. V usage is TRBV29-1 and J usage is TRBJ2-5; perhaps TRBD2 as D (7 bases). Germline V gene sequence: CDR1 SQVTM, CDR2 ANQGSEA. V was cut by 5 bases and J by 7 bases, with 14 bases left in between. The CDR3 has 12 amino acids.

V is TRBV24-1 and J is TRBJ1-4; 7 bases are shared with TRBD1. This CDR3 is 14 amino acids long. The J segment lost 3 bases and the V segment lost 8 bases, leaving 5 bases of the junction unmatched. Germline V gene lookup returns CDR1 KGHDR and CDR2 SFDVKD. CDR3 sequence: CATNIDRANEKLFF. For the CDR3, the DNA is TGTGCCACCAATATAGACAGGGCTAATGAAAAACTGTTTTTT.